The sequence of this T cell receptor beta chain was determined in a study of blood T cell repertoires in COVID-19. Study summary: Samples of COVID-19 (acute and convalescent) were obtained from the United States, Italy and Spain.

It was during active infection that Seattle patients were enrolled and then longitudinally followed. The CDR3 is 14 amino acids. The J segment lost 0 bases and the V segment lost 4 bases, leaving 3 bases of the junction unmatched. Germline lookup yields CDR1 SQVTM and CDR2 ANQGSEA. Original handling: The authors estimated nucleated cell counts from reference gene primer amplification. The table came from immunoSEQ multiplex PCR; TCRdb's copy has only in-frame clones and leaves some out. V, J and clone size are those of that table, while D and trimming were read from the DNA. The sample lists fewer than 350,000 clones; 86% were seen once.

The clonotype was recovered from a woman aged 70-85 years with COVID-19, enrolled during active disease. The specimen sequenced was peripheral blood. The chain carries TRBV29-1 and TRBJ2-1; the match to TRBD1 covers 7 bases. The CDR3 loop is CSVVGGHSYNEQFF. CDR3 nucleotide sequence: TGCAGCGTTGTAGGGGGCCACTCCTACAATGAGCAGTTCTTC.